The T cell receptor (gamma chain) described here comes from a study of intestinal T cells in coeliac disease. The V and J ends lost 0 bases and 4 bases, in that order; junction bases with no gene match: 11. This CDR3 comprises 17 residues. Germline assignment: CDR1 VTNTFY and CDR2 YDVSTARD (reference sequence). TRG repertoires were amplified with LymphoTrack primers from around 0.2 ug of biopsy DNA. TCRdb called clones from the multiplex PCR reads again using CATT. The repertoire holds thousands of gamma-chain clones, with approximately 50% as singletons. Study-level points and caveats: Age differed significantly between coeliac patients and controls. PCR duplicates were indistinguishable from repeated CDR3 amino acid sequences. With TRG, around 94% of biopsies (about 95% of the 54) were classified correctly.

Concerning this clone: The antigen remains undetermined. This may arise from a read error, as a much more abundant clone is one base away. Additional DNA sequences in this sample encode the identical CDR3.

Each case's genomic DNA was extracted from ten roughly 5.4-µm formalin-fixed paraffin-embedded scrolls. The rearrangement links TRGV3 to TRGJP2. The receptor was derived from a human donor with celiac disease. Sequenced material: a duodenal biopsy. The CDR3 loop is CATWDRPAAYSDWIKTF. CDR3 coding DNA: TGTGCCACCTGGGACAGGCCTGCAGCTTATAGTGATTGGATCAAGACGTTT.